This T cell receptor beta chain emerged from a study of blood T cell repertoires in COVID-19. The wider study: Sites in the United States, Italy and Spain provided acute and convalescent COVID-19 samples. T cells, B-cell-depleted T cells, or PBMCs provided the cDNA or gDNA that served as material.

In the original processing: How many nucleated cells were present was estimated from reference gene primer amplification. Libraries were prepared by immunoSEQ multiplex PCR; TCRdb keeps only in-frame clonotypes and omits some of them. Clonal size and the V and J genes are those of that table, whereas D and trimming came from the DNA. Among fewer than 130,000 clones listed, about 75% were seen once. The J segment lost 1 base and the V segment lost 8 bases, leaving 7 bases of the junction unmatched. This CDR3 is 14 amino acids long. CDR1 is MNHEY and CDR2 is SMNVEV in the germline V gene (reference sequence).

The sequence derives from a woman of 80 years or more with active or convalescent COVID-19. The rearrangement uses TRBV27 and TRBJ1-1, with 7 bases fitting TRBD1. Sequencing input: peripheral blood. CDR3 loop: CASALNRGNTEAFF. The CDR3 DNA reads as TGTGCCAGCGCCCTGAACAGGGGGAACACTGAAGCTTTCTTT.